A single T cell receptor beta chain is shown here with its context. Its antigen is unidentified. This sample is drawn from a study of T cell repertoires in ileal Crohn's disease. Overall study: All patients had surgery for stricturing (61%) or penetrating (about 40%) disease. Study results and caveats: Sorted CD8 T cells held more high-frequency clones than CD4.

The CDR3 loop spans 15 amino acids. Adults with ileal or ileocolonic Crohn's disease and an indication for resection were eligible. Profiled with immunoSEQ multiplex PCR; TCRdb holds only in-frame clones, not every one. Seen here are some 16,000 clones, more than 85% observed once, and the top ten hold about 3.7%. The V and J genes are TRBV21-1 and TRBJ2-7; the tabulated D call, TRBD1, remains unverified against the DNA. TRBV21-1 is a pseudogene. The receptor was derived from an adult with Crohn's disease. Sequenced sample: ileal tissue. The CDR3 sequence is CASSKEGQMDYEQYF. In DNA, the CDR3 is TGTGCCAGCAGCAAAGAGGGACAGATGGACTACGAGCAGTACTTC.